Detailed here is one T cell receptor (beta chain). Its antigen remains unidentified. The data derive from a study of identical twins. General study points: Insertion counts were lower in abundant cord blood beta clonotypes, a trend that memory repertoires did not show. Beta out-of-frame sequences displayed a weaker excess of sharing between twins.

CDR1 is DFQATT, CDR2 SNEGSKA, per germline (reference sequence). V lost 4 bases to trimming and J lost 3 bases, with 13 bases between them. The CDR3 covers 14 residues. Everyone who donated was a healthy Caucasian. A universal primer site was incorporated via template switching, and the cDNA contained unique molecular identifiers. TCRdb redid the calling of the 5' RACE reads with MiXCR, one entry per CDR3 protein. The repertoire consists of some 1,700,000 distinct CDR3 sequences, with about 30% occurring once and the leading ten covering approximately 0.25%. The origin of this receptor is a newborn girl in good health. The chain uses TRBV20-1 and TRBJ2-1; D perhaps matches TRBD1 (5 bases). Sequencing was done on a sample of cord blood. The DNA for the CDR3 is TGCAGTGCTACCCAGGGCACCCTCTACAATGAGCAGTTCTTC. Translated: CSATQGTLYNEQFF.